This entry features one TCR beta chain sequence. In the original analysis: Scientists estimated how many nucleated cells there were by amplifying reference gene primers. Produced via immunoSEQ multiplex PCR; TCRdb's table is partial and in-frame only. That table gives V, J and clone size, and the DNA gave D and trimming. The data show just under 30,000 clones, 80% to 90% seen once. The data were obtained in a study of blood T cell repertoires in COVID-19. Study overall: Both acute and convalescent COVID-19 samples were obtained from the United States, Italy and Spain.

The origin of this receptor is a human donor in a cohort sampled during active COVID-19. The sample was peripheral blood.

This CDR3 is CASSLEGTGGYEQYF. CDR3 coding DNA: TGTGCCAGCAGCTTAGAGGGGACAGGGGGGTACGAGCAGTACTTC. The chain employs TRBV7-2 and TRBJ2-7; 11 positions match TRBD1. The CDR3 is made up of 15 amino acids. Germline-derived CDR1 and CDR2 are SGHTA and FQGNSA. Trimming at V came to 1 base and at J to 4 bases, leaving 3 bases not matched to a gene.